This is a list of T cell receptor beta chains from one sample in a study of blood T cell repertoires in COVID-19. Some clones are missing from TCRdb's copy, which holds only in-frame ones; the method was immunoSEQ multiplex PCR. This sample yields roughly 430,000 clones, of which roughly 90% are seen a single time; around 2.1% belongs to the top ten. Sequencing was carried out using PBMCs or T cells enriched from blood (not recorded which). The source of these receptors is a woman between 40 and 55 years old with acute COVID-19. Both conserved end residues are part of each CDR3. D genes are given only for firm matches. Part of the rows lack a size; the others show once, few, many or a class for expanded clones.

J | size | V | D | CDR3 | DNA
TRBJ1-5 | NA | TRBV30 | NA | CAWSVSQSNQPQHF | TGTGCCTGGAGTGTCTCACAGAGCAATCAGCCCCAGCATTTT
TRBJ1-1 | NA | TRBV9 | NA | CASSVVSRGGTEAFF | TGTGCCAGCAGCGTAGTCTCGAGGGGAGGGACTGAAGCTTTCTTT
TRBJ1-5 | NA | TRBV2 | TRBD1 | CASSSDRVDNQPQHF | TGTGCCAGCAGTTCCGACAGGGTTGACAATCAGCCCCAGCATTTT
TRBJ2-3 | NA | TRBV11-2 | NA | CASSLSGPDTQYF | TGTGCCAGCAGCTTGAGTGGGCCCGATACGCAGTATTTT
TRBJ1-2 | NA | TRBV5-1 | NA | CASSFDSNYGYTF | TGCGCCAGCAGCTTTGACAGCAACTATGGCTACACCTTC
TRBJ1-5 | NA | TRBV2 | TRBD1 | CASRTDRGHQPQHF | TGTGCCAGCAGAACCGACAGGGGGCATCAGCCCCAGCATTTT
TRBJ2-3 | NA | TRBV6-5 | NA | CASSSLDSTDTQYF | TGTGCCAGCAGCTCTCTTGACTCCACAGATACGCAGTATTTT
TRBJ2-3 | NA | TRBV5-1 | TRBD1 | CASSLGQHVNIDTQYF | TGCGCCAGCAGCCTGGGACAGCATGTAAATATCGATACGCAGTATTTT
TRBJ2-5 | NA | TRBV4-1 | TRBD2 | CASSQAGLPSTETQYF | TGCGCCAGCAGCCAAGCGGGACTACCCTCCACGGAGACCCAGTACTTC
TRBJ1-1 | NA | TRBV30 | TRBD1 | CAWSATGTGMNTEAFF | TGTGCCTGGAGTGCTACCGGGACAGGGATGAACACTGAAGCTTTCTTT
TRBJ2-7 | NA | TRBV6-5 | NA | CASSSSSSYEQYF | TGTGCCAGCAGTAGCTCGAGCTCCTACGAGCAGTACTTC
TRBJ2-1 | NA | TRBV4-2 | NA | CASSQSRAYNEQFF | TGTGCCAGCAGCCAATCACGGGCCTACAATGAGCAGTTCTTC
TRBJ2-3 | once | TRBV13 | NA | CASVSIGARDTDTQYF | TGTGCCAGCGTATCAATAGGGGCTAGAGACACAGATACGCAGTATTTT
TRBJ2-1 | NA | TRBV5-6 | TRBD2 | CASSSELAGSYNEQFF | TGTGCCAGCAGCTCGGAACTAGCGGGGTCCTACAATGAGCAGTTCTTC
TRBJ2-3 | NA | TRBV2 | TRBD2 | CASSKAGGPADTQYF | TGTGCCAGCAGTAAAGCGGGGGGGCCTGCAGATACGCAGTATTTT
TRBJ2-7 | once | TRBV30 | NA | CATGGVWDEQYF | TGTGCCACAGGGGGGGTCTGGGACGAGCAGTACTTC
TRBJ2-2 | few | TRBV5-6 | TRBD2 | CASSSSPSGGSGELFF | TGTGCCAGCAGCTCCTCGCCTAGCGGGGGTAGCGGGGAGCTGTTTTTT
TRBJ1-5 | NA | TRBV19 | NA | CASSIVADQPQHF | TGTGCCAGTAGTATAGTCGCGGATCAGCCCCAGCATTTT
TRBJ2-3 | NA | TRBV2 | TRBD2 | CARLPLLGGGYTDTQYF | TGTGCCAGGTTGCCTCTCTTGGGGGGGGGATACACAGATACGCAGTATTTT
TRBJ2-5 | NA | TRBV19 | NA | CASSTPFPQETQYF | TGTGCCAGTAGTACCCCCTTTCCCCAAGAGACCCAGTACTTC
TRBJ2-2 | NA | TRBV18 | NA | CASSGQGTGELFF | TGTGCCAGCTCAGGACAAGGGACCGGGGAGCTGTTTTTT
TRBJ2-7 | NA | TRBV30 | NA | CAWSVQGDEQYF | TGTGCCTGGAGTGTACAAGGGGACGAGCAGTACTTC
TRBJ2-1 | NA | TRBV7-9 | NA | CASSPLGGATNEQFF | TGTGCCAGCAGCCCGTTAGGGGGGGCAACCAATGAGCAGTTCTTC
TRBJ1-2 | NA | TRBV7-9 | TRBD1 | CASSRSGGSDYGYTF | TGTGCCAGCAGCCGGTCAGGGGGCAGCGACTATGGCTACACCTTC
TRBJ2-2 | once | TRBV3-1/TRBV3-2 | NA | CASSSRWGENTGELFF | TGTGCCAGCAGCTCCAGGTGGGGGGAGAACACCGGGGAGCTGTTTTTT
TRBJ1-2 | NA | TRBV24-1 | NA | CATSQHGQYGYTF | TGTGCCACCAGTCAACATGGACAGTATGGCTACACCTTC
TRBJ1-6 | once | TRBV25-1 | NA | CASSEEGPRSLHF | TGTGCCAGCAGTGAAGAGGGCCCTCGGTCCCTCCACTTT
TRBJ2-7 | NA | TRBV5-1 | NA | CASSLPQGYEQYF | TGCGCCAGCAGCTTGCCCCAGGGCTACGAGCAGTACTTC
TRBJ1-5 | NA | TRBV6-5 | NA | CASRDQGRSNQPQHF | TGTGCCAGCAGGGACCAGGGGCGCAGCAATCAGCCCCAGCATTTT
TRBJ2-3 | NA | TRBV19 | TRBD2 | CASSTGLAGHTDTQYF | TGTGCCAGTAGTACCGGGCTAGCGGGGCACACAGATACGCAGTATTTT
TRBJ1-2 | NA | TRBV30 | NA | CAWSRGDHANYGYTF | TGTGCCTGGAGTCGAGGTGATCACGCTAACTATGGCTACACCTTC